This TCR beta chain was retrieved from a study of blood T cell repertoires in COVID-19. The overall study: Samples representing acute and convalescent COVID-19 were sourced from the United States, Italy and Spain.

V shed 5 bases and J shed 3 bases, with 13 bases lying between them. The CDR3 has 14 residues. CDR1 and CDR2 from the germline V gene are MDHEN and SYDVKM. Original methodology: Amplification from reference gene primers served as the basis for estimated nucleated cell counts. Measured with immunoSEQ multiplex PCR; TCRdb has only the in-frame clones, and not every one. V, J and clone size are taken as reported in that table, and D and trimming were inferred from the DNA itself. The profile shows 140,000 or so clones, about 87% of them singletons. Participants were aged about 18 to 89 years, lived in 24 US areas, and enrolled virtually. Participant-reported clinical history was the basis for cohort assignment.

The sequencing input was PBMCs or T cells enriched from blood (not recorded which). The chain carries TRBV28 and TRBJ1-2, with D possibly TRBD1 on 6 matching bases. The clonotype was recovered from a man aged 55 to 70 who had recovered from COVID-19. The CDR3 is CASSRGGAHYGYTF. The DNA for the CDR3 is TGTGCCAGCAGTCGTGGGGGGGCTCACTATGGCTACACCTTC.